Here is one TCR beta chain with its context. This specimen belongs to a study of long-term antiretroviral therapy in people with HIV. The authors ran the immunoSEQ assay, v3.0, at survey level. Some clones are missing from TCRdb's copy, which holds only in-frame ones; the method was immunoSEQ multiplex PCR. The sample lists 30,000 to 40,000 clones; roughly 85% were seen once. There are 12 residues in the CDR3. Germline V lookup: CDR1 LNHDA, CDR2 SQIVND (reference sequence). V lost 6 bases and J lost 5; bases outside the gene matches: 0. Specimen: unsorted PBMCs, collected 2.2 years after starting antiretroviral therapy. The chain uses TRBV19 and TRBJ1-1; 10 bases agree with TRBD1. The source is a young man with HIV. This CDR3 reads CASRDRGTEAFF. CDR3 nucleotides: TGTGCCAGTAGGGACAGGGGGACTGAAGCTTTCTTT.